This TCR beta chain was documented in a study of OX40 agonist ivuxolimab in advanced cancers. Looking at the study overall: Dose-escalation patients were diagnosed with hepatocellular carcinoma, melanoma, renal cell cancer or head and neck cancer. Having had anti-PD-1, anti-PD-L1 or anti-CTLA-4 therapy before was allowed, and around 44% had some. Whole-study findings and limits: Averaged across samples, CD8+ T cells carried more expanded clones than CD4+ did.

About this clone: Its antigen is unidentified.

The CDR3 loop spans 14 amino acids. J lost 5 bases, V lost 5 bases, and 6 bases had no gene match. Germline V gives CDR1 LNHNV, CDR2 YYDKDF (reference sequence). Assay: immunoSEQ multiplex PCR; the TCRdb copy retains only in-frame clones and omits some. The sample holds some 100,000 clones; about nine tenths are singletons and the top ten take about 2%. The clonotype originates from an adult with an advanced solid tumor such as melanoma, head and neck, liver or kidney cancer. The specimen was CD4+ or CD8+ T cells sorted from blood, collected in a trial of the OX40 agonist ivuxolimab. The rearrangement links TRBV15 to TRBJ1-1; TRBD1 agrees at 9 bases. CDR3 amino acids: CATSGNRGLTEAFF. As DNA, the CDR3 is TGTGCCACCAGCGGTAACAGGGGGCTTACTGAAGCTTTCTTT.